This TCR beta chain emerged from a study of neoadjuvant nivolumab and ipilimumab in lung cancer. Clones were sequenced by immunoSEQ multiplex PCR, and TCRdb holds only the in-frame ones, with some missing. The data show 24,000 or so clones, more than 70% seen once. V was trimmed by 5 bases and J by 7 bases, leaving 8 bases between them. CDR3 length: 12 residues. The germline V gene encodes CDR1 ENHRY and CDR2 SYGVKD. The sequence came from an adult with non-small cell lung cancer. The sample was peripheral blood, taken before neoadjuvant nivolumab, alone or with ipilimumab. The J gene is TRBJ2-2, the V gene TRBV10-3; no clear D gene. The CDR3 is CAISNQDGELFF. As DNA, the CDR3 is TGTGCCATCAGTAATCAGGACGGGGAGCTGTTTTTT.